This passage covers 22 T cell receptor beta chains from one sample sequenced in a study of T cell repertoires in cytomegalovirus infection (dated by TCRdb to the late 2010s). The data were produced on an Illumina HiSeq 1500. The public reads were reprocessed in TCRdb via fastp at Q25 and MiXCR, keeping in-frame beta chains. Rows are unified per CDR3 protein, each entry keeping the most common DNA and genes. A total of about 130,000 distinct CDR3 sequences appear in this sample, under 30% of them only once. Almost 35% of the sample belongs to the ten largest clones. Antigens for these TCRs are unknown. The sample was PBMCs, sequenced either directly or after in vitro stimulation (not recorded which). These receptors came from a human donor in good health (CMV status not recorded). Some clones in this sample may be carry-over from other donors' samples.

The gene calls are TRBV7-2 and TRBJ2-3, with no clear D. Looked up from germline, CDR1 is SGHTA and CDR2 is FQGNSA. Trimming left V 3 bases short and J 4 bases short, with 14 bases between. CDR3 length: 15 residues. In DNA form, the CDR3 reads TGTGCCAGCAGCTTCTTCTCGAGCAACGCAGATACGCAGTATTTT. It translates to CASSFFSSNADTQYF.

The chain carries TRBV18 and TRBJ1-1, with D uncertain. CDR1 and CDR2 (germline): KGHSH, LQKENI. Trimming shortened V by 3 bases and J by 0 bases, and 11 bases separated the two germline ends. The length of the CDR3 is 15 residues. In DNA form, the CDR3 reads TGTGCCAGCTCACCGGAAGGCACCATGAACACTGAAGCTTTCTTT. The encoded protein is CASSPEGTMNTEAFF.

This clonotype was observed many times. The V and J genes are TRBV7-2 and TRBJ1-2; 7 positions agree with TRBD1. J was trimmed by 6 bases and V by 2 bases; bases with no gene match: 12. Germline CDR1 SGHTA, CDR2 FQGNSA. This CDR3 spans 16 amino acids. The CDR3 spells CASSLSGTIDRDGYTF. CDR3 DNA sequence: TGTGCCAGCAGCTTAAGCGGGACCATTGACAGGGATGGCTACACCTTC. The complete variable domain, with remaining parts taken from reference TRBV7-2 and TRBJ1-2, reads GAGVSQSPSNKVTEKGKDVELRCDPISGHTALYWYRQSLGQGLEFLIYFQGNSAPDKSGLPSDRFSAERTGGSVSTLTIQRTQQEDSAVYLCASSLSGTIDRDGYTFGSGTRLTVV.

In its sample, this clonotype was seen a few times. V usage is TRBV29-1 and J usage is TRBJ1-2; the D gene is possibly TRBD1 (5 bases). Deletions cut 3 bases from V and 4 bases from J, with 9 bases between. The CDR3 is 12 residues long. Germline-derived CDR1 and CDR2 are SQVTM and ANQGSEA. CDR3 protein: CSVEDGGYGYTF. Written as DNA, the CDR3 is TGCAGCGTTGAGGACGGGGGCTATGGCTACACCTTC.

This clonotype occurred a few times. J is TRBJ1-2 and V is TRBV4-3, with a weak D call TRBD1 (6 bases). Germline CDR1 reads LGHNA; CDR2 reads YSLEER. Between the trimmed V and J ends, which lost 2 bases and 3 bases, there was a span of 13 bases. The CDR3 runs to 15 residues. For the CDR3, the DNA is TGCGCCAGCAGCCAATGGCGGGGGCTAGACTATGGCTACACCTTC. It yields the protein CASSQWRGLDYGYTF.

The table lists this clonotype with many counts. The chain joins TRBV7-2 to TRBJ1-1; D is perhaps TRBD1 (5 bases). The germline V and J ends were trimmed by 1 base and 1 base, with 10 bases remaining between them. The CDR3 is made up of 15 amino acids. Germline V gene sequence: CDR1 SGHTA, CDR2 FQGNSA. CDR3 loop: CASSLGQGWNTEAFF. Written as DNA, the CDR3 is TGTGCCAGCAGCTTAGGGCAGGGATGGAACACTGAAGCTTTCTTT.

In this sample, this clonotype turned up a few times. The chain is built from TRBV5-1 and TRBJ1-4; 8 bases line up with TRBD1. Germline trimming cut 0 bases from V and 8 bases from J; bases unmatched to any gene: 6. The CDR3 consists of 15 residues. The germline gives CDR1 SGHRS, CDR2 YFSETQ. Here the CDR3 reads CASSLAGQGGEKLFF. In nucleotides, the CDR3 is TGCGCCAGCAGCTTGGCAGGACAGGGTGGGGAAAAACTGTTTTTT. The full variable domain, with the rest looked up from reference TRBV5-1 and TRBJ1-4, is KAGVTQTPRYLIKTRGQQVTLSCSPISGHRSVSWYQQTPGQGLQFLFEYFSETQRNKGNFPGRFSGRQFSNSRSEMNVSTLELGDSALYLCASSLAGQGGEKLFFGSGTQLSVL.

Many counts were recorded for this clonotype. This chain uses TRBV7-2 with TRBJ1-3, with a tentative D call TRBD1 (5 bases). The CDR3 runs 15 residues. Germline CDR1 reads SGHTA; CDR2 reads FQGNSA. Trimming cost V 1 base and J 0 bases, with 7 bases left between them. DNA for the CDR3: TGTGCCAGCAGCTTAGAAACAGGCTCTGGAAACACCATATATTTT. Its translation is CASSLETGSGNTIYF.

This clonotype was seen only a few times. The rearrangement joins TRBV5-6 to TRBJ2-3; D may match TRBD1 or TRBD2 (5 bases each). CDR3 size: 17 residues. V lost 9 bases to trimming and J lost 2 bases, with 25 bases between them. The V gene's germline CDR1 is SGHDT and CDR2 YYEEEE. CDR3 nucleotide sequence: TGTGCCACCACCCAAACCCGGAGGACACGGAACACAGATACGCAGTATTTT. Translated, it gives CATTQTRRTRNTDTQYF.

This chain uses TRBV27 with TRBJ2-7; D tentatively reads TRBD1 or TRBD2 (5 bases each). This CDR3 is 14 amino acids long. The V gene lost 5 bases and the J gene lost 0 bases, with 11 bases spanning the gap. CDR1 is MNHEY and CDR2 is SMNVEV in the germline V gene (reference sequence). CDR3 sequence (DNA): TGTGCCAGCAGTCCCCGGGACGGCTCCTACGAGCAGTACGTC. Its protein is CASSPRDGSYEQYV.

V usage is TRBV11-1 and J usage is TRBJ2-3, with 7 nucleotides matching TRBD2. CDR1 SGHAT and CDR2 FQDESV come from the germline V gene (reference sequence). The CDR3 sequence is 14 residues long. After removal of 5 bases from V and 4 bases from J, the junction contained 6 bases not matched to a gene. CDR3: CASSPRGGADTQYF. In nucleotides, the CDR3 is TGTGCCAGCAGCCCTCGCGGGGGTGCAGATACGCAGTATTTT. The complete variable domain, with remaining parts taken from reference TRBV11-1 and TRBJ2-3, reads EAEVAQSPRYKITEKSQAVAFWCDPISGHATLYWYRQILGQGPELLVQFQDESVVDDSQLPKDRFSAERLKGVDSTLKIQPAELGDSAMYLCASSPRGGADTQYFGPGTRLTVL.

The V gene is TRBV6-4, the J gene TRBJ2-1, with D possibly TRBD2 on 6 matching bases. With 5 bases removed from V and 7 bases from J, the gap between germline ends came to 15 bases. Germline CDR1 MRHNA, CDR2 SNTAGT. The CDR3 sequence is 14 residues long. CDR3 loop: CASSPGVVGNEQFF. The CDR3 region has the DNA TGTGCCAGCAGTCCGGGAGTGGTTGGGAATGAGCAGTTCTTC.

J is TRBJ2-1 and V is TRBV4-1; D gene ambiguous. Per germline, CDR1 MGHRA and CDR2 YSYEKL. Between the trimmed V and J ends, which lost 7 bases and 7 bases, there was a span of 8 bases. This CDR3 comprises 11 residues. CDR3 protein: CASMDLNEQFF. The CDR3 DNA follows: TGCGCCAGCATGGACCTAAATGAGCAGTTCTTC.

This clonotype has a count of ten or more. CDR3 sequence: CASSLEGTAQETQYF. The DNA for the CDR3 is TGTGCCAGCAGCTTAGAAGGGACGGCGCAAGAGACCCAGTACTTC. The J gene is TRBJ2-5, the V gene TRBV7-2; perhaps D is TRBD1 or TRBD2 (5 bases each). V was clipped by 1 base and J by 2 bases, with 11 bases between them. This CDR3 comprises 15 residues. The germline V gene has CDR1 SGHTA and CDR2 FQGNSA.

This chain links TRBV11-2 with TRBJ1-6, with D unresolved. Per the germline V gene, CDR1 is SGHAT and CDR2 is FQNNGV. The CDR3 has 12 amino acids. With 3 bases removed from V and 8 bases from J, the gap between germline ends came to 5 bases. The CDR3 bases are TGTGCCAGCAGCTTTGTAGATTCACCCCTCCACTTT. This gives the protein CASSFVDSPLHF.

This clonotype came up a few times. The chain's CDR3 is CASSFFGTAEKLFF. The DNA of the CDR3 is TGTGCCAGCAGCTTTTTCGGGACAGCCGAAAAACTGTTTTTT. The chain combines TRBV7-2 with TRBJ1-4, with TRBD1 matching over 7 bases. The CDR3 covers 14 residues. CDR1 SGHTA and CDR2 FQGNSA come from the germline V gene. J gave up 8 bases and V 3 bases, and 6 bases lay outside the gene matches. The full variable domain, its missing parts supplied by reference TRBV7-2 and TRBJ1-4, is GAGVSQSPSNKVTEKGKDVELRCDPISGHTALYWYRQSLGQGLEFLIYFQGNSAPDKSGLPSDRFSAERTGGSVSTLTIQRTQQEDSAVYLCASSFFGTAEKLFFGSGTQLSVL.

This clonotype was seen a few times. The chain employs TRBV20-1 and TRBJ2-1, with 10 positions matching TRBD1. The CDR3 extends over 15 amino acids. The germline gives CDR1 DFQATT, CDR2 SNEGSKA (reference sequence). Germline trimming cut 0 bases from V and 9 bases from J; bases unmatched to any gene: 8. The CDR3 coding sequence is TGCAGTGCTAGAGATGGGGACAGGGGAGGTACTGAGCAGTTCTTC. Translating gives CSARDGDRGGTEQFF.

The chain couples TRBV2 to TRBJ2-1; 11 nucleotides match TRBD2. V shed 7 bases and J 5 bases; nucleotides not matched to a gene: 4. The CDR3 has 14 amino acids. CDR1 and CDR2 from the germline V gene are SNHLY and FYNNEI. CDR3 sequence reads: CASTGTSGNNEQFF. The CDR3 nucleotides read TGTGCCAGCACTGGGACTAGCGGAAACAATGAGCAGTTCTTC.

The table lists this clonotype with a few counts. The chain is built from TRBV6-6 and TRBJ1-1; no clear D. The ends were cut back, 4 bases at V and 5 bases at J, with 17 bases in the middle. Germline loops: CDR1 MNHNY, CDR2 SVGAGI (reference sequence). The CDR3 runs to 15 residues. In DNA form, the CDR3 reads TGTGCCAGCAGTTTCGACGGGTTGCGCTATACTGAAGCTTTCTTT. It codes for CASSFDGLRYTEAFF.

This clonotype was found many times. The chain uses TRBV6-2 or TRBV6-3 and TRBJ2-6; a possible D gene is TRBD2 (5 bases). V lost 7 bases and J lost 3, with 16 bases in between. The CDR3 loop spans 16 amino acids. The germline V gene has CDR1 MNHEY and CDR2 SVGEGT. In DNA form, the CDR3 reads TGTGCCAGCACTATGGGGAGACGTCTTGGGGCCAACGTCCTGACTTTC. Residues: CASTMGRRLGANVLTF.

This clonotype was detected many times. V usage is TRBV6-5 and J usage is TRBJ1-5, with 9 bases that match TRBD1. Germline assignment: CDR1 MNHEY and CDR2 SVGAGI. The CDR3 consists of 17 residues. J lost 0 bases, V lost 6 bases, and 9 bases had no gene match. CDR3 DNA: TGTGCCAGCAGATCGGGACAGGGCGTTTATAGCAATCAGCCCCAGCATTTT. As protein: CASRSGQGVYSNQPQHF.

The V gene is TRBV12-3 or TRBV12-4, the J gene TRBJ1-1; 7 bases align to TRBD1. J lost 7 bases, V lost 6 bases, and 8 bases had no gene match. This CDR3 region has 13 residues. As DNA, the CDR3 is TGTGCCAGCAGCCTGAGGGGGGACAGTGAAGCTTTCTTT. Residues: CASSLRGDSEAFF.